Here is one T cell receptor beta chain with its context. Antigen: not known. CD45RO-negative CD8 cells positively selected for CCR7 made up the naive population, which excluded terminally differentiated effector memory CD45RA+ cells. Healthy HIV-negative adults without recent acute infections or vaccinations served as donors. This CDR3 has 17 residues. V was pared by 5 bases and J by 0 bases, with 16 bases between. Germline V gene data show CDR1 as LGHNT and CDR2 as FRNRAP. This sample was taken from a study of shared clonotypes between healthy human individuals. Study-level findings and limits: All-four-donor shared clonotypes had higher generation probabilities than non-shared clonotypes did.

This table comes from immunoSEQ multiplex PCR, and its TCRdb copy is limited to in-frame clones, with some not included. The sample records some 2 million clones, less than 95% being singletons. Sequenced sample: naive CD8+ T cells sorted from blood. The chain combines TRBV12-5 with TRBJ1-4; unclear D gene. This clonotype was sampled from a man aged 18 to 35 in good health. CDR3 region: CASGTRRGPATNEKLFF. DNA of the CDR3: TGTGCTAGTGGTACCCGGAGAGGACCGGCAACTAATGAAAAACTGTTTTTT.